This TCR beta chain derives from a study of control samples from healthy donors and cancer patients (dated by TCRdb to 2020 to 2022). Points on this clone: Its antigen is not yet known. No much larger clone is present one base from it, and per-base qualities are unavailable.

The method behind the library was the immunoSEQ multiplex PCR assay. TCRdb holds this immuneACCESS table with in-frame rearrangements only. Some clones are missing; in checked studies, unresolved V genes explain under half, and the rest has no known cause. The sample has 150,000 to 200,000 clones on record, 80% to 95% of them singletons. Almost 1.5% of the sample is in the top ten clones. For CDR1 and CDR2, the germline V gene lists MDHEN and SYDVKM. V is shortened by 6 bases, J by 6 bases, and the region joining them spans 21 bases. The CDR3 goes from the cysteine to the phenylalanine over 16 residues. The only DNA kept is the CDR3, 48 bases in frame from the first base.

The clonotype was recovered from a man aged 18-30 years in good health. The chain links TRBV28 with TRBJ1-5; the best D guess is TRBD1, with 5 bases matching. Sequencing was done on a sample of blood. The nucleotides are TGTGCCAGCAGCGAGGGGCGGGTGGTTCGGGTTCAGCCCCAGCATTTT. This codes for CASSEGRVVRVQPQHF.